Following are 20 T cell receptor beta chains from one sample sequenced in a study of shared clonotypes between healthy human individuals. Profiling relied on immunoSEQ multiplex PCR, and the TCRdb table lists in-frame clones only, not all of them. The data contain about 2.2 million clones, more than 85% of them singletons. Naive CD8 cells lacked CD45RO, underwent positive selection for CCR7 and left out terminally differentiated effector memory CD45RA+ cells. Sequences were obtained from naive CD8+ T cells from PBMCs. Every receptor here comes from a man between 18 and 29 years old in good health. Some clones in this sample may be carry-over from other donors' samples.

The V and J genes are TRBV5-4 and TRBJ1-2; TRBD1 agrees at 7 bases. V gave up 3 bases and J gave up 6 bases; unmatched junction bases: 8. Germline CDR1 is SGHNT and CDR2 is YYREEE (reference sequence). The CDR3 runs to 14 residues. The CDR3 reads CASSSSTGVNGYTF. CDR3 in DNA: TGTGCCAGCAGCTCGAGCACAGGGGTAAATGGCTACACCTTC.

The chain combines TRBV25-1 with TRBJ1-2; no firm D call. Between the trimmed V and J ends, which lost 1 base and 6 bases, there was a span of 12 bases. Germline CDR1 MGHDK, CDR2 SYGVNS. This CDR3 is 14 amino acids long. The CDR3 sequence is CASSESEGPHGYTF. Written as DNA, the CDR3 is TGTGCCAGCAGTGAATCGGAGGGCCCCCATGGCTACACCTTC.

V gene TRBV5-6 combines with J gene TRBJ2-5; D tentatively fits TRBD1 or TRBD2 (5 bases each). Trimming removed 5 bases from V and 9 bases from J, with 17 bases in between. CDR1 and CDR2 from the germline V gene are SGHDT and YYEEEE. This CDR3 contains 13 residues. The CDR3 sequence is CASRDSTGTPQYF. DNA for the CDR3: TGTGCCAGCAGGGATAGCACGGGGACGCCCCAGTACTTC.

The gene calls are TRBV25-1 and TRBJ2-1, with a possible D match to TRBD2 (5 bases). The V gene lost 6 bases and the J gene lost 6 bases, with 15 bases spanning the gap. CDR1 MGHDK and CDR2 SYGVNS come from the germline V gene. This CDR3 is built from 14 residues. The CDR3 spells CASSPNGVGNEQFF. The DNA of the CDR3 is TGTGCCAGCAGCCCTAACGGGGTCGGCAATGAGCAGTTCTTC.

The chain couples TRBV9 to TRBJ2-2; D might be TRBD1 (6 bases). CDR3 length: 17 amino acids. Germline-derived CDR1 and CDR2 are SGDLS and YYNGEE. The V and J ends lost 5 bases and 2 bases respectively, with 19 bases between them. CDR3 sequence reads: CASSRTDQGQNTGELFF. The CDR3, as DNA: TGTGCCAGCAGTCGGACGGACCAGGGACAAAACACCGGGGAGCTGTTTTTT.

This chain uses TRBV4-1 with TRBJ2-7; D perhaps matches TRBD1 (6 bases). The V gene's germline CDR1 is MGHRA and CDR2 YSYEKL. The CDR3 is made up of 16 amino acids. Trimming took 2 bases from V and 7 from J, leaving 21 bases between them. CDR3 in amino acids: CASSQLLKDSTGEQYF. Here the CDR3 DNA reads TGCGCCAGCAGCCAACTTCTGAAGGACAGTACGGGTGAGCAGTACTTC.

The J gene is TRBJ2-5, the V gene TRBV11-2; 10 nucleotides align to TRBD2. This CDR3 is built from 16 residues. The trim removed 5 bases at V and 5 bases at J, leaving 11 bases unmatched. Germline CDR1 and CDR2: SGHAT and FQNNGV. Here the CDR3 reads CASSISSGRRVETQYF. The CDR3 DNA reads TGTGCCAGCAGCATCTCTAGCGGGAGAAGGGTTGAGACCCAGTACTTC.

This clone was seen just once. J is TRBJ1-1 and V is TRBV6-1; D perhaps matches TRBD1 (6 bases). V gave up 5 bases and J gave up 1 base, with 14 bases separating them. The CDR3 extends over 15 amino acids. Germline CDR1 and CDR2: MNHNS and SASEGT. The DNA of the CDR3 is TGTGCCAGCAGTCCCCAGACAGGAGGGAACACTGAAGCTTTCTTT. It is translated as CASSPQTGGNTEAFF.

Note on this clone: A clone one base away is much larger, so this may be a read error. The same CDR3 can be traced to other DNA sequences in this sample. The V gene is TRBV6-5, the J gene TRBJ2-7; possibly TRBD1 for D (6 bases). CDR3 length: 13 residues. CDR1 and CDR2 (germline): MNHEY, SVGAGI. V was shortened by 2 bases and J by 2 bases, with 7 bases between the two germline ends. CDR3 residues: CASSYGQTYEQYF. The CDR3 region has the DNA TGTGCCAGCAGTTACGGACAGACCTACGAGCAGTACTTC.

This chain connects TRBV5-1 to TRBJ1-4, with 7 bases aligning to TRBD1. The CDR3 loop spans 14 amino acids. With V trimmed by 3 bases and J by 8 bases, 7 bases remained unmatched. Germline values: CDR1 SGHRS, CDR2 YFSETQ. Here the CDR3 reads CASSSTGRREKLFF. DNA of the CDR3: TGCGCCAGCAGCTCGACAGGGAGGAGAGAAAAACTGTTTTTT.

V and J are TRBV9 and TRBJ1-1; D is ambiguous. The germline V gene has CDR1 SGDLS and CDR2 YYNGEE. The CDR3 totals 14 residues. Trimming removed 1 base from V and 5 bases from J, with 12 bases in between. CDR3 in amino acids: CASSVQAVDTEAFF. As DNA, the CDR3 is TGTGCCAGCAGCGTACAGGCGGTGGATACTGAAGCTTTCTTT. The whole variable domain, filled in from reference TRBV9 and TRBJ1-1, reads DSGVTQTPKHLITATGQRVTLRCSPRSGDLSVYWYQQSLDQGLQFLIQYYNGEERAKGNILERFSAQQFPDLHSELNLSSLELGDSALYFCASSVQAVDTEAFFGQGTRLTVV.

The chain is built from TRBV28 and TRBJ1-1; tentative D call: TRBD1 (5 bases). V was cut by 0 bases and J by 4 bases, with 9 bases left in between. The germline gives CDR1 MDHEN, CDR2 SYDVKM. This CDR3 contains 14 residues. For the CDR3, the DNA is TGTGCCAGCAGTTTATGGGGTACAGGCACTGAAGCTTTCTTT. Translation: CASSLWGTGTEAFF.

This clone was detected only once. CDR3 sequence (DNA): TGTGCCAGCAGTGATGAGTACAATGAGCAGTTCTTC. It encodes CASSDEYNEQFF. The gene calls are TRBV25-1 and TRBJ2-1; D remains unclear. Looked up from germline, CDR1 is MGHDK and CDR2 is SYGVNS. Trimming stripped 3 bases from V and 4 bases from J, with 4 bases between. The CDR3 is 12 residues long.

A note on this clone: The same CDR3 arises from other DNA sequences in this sample as well. This chain joins TRBV7-3 and TRBJ2-5; 7 bases line up with TRBD1. Trimming removed 5 bases from V and 1 base from J; junction bases left unmatched: 1. The CDR3 consists of 13 residues. From germline, CDR1 is SGHTA and CDR2 FQGTGA. The CDR3 loop reads CASSRQGQETQYF. The CDR3 DNA sequence: TGTGCCAGCAGCCGACAGGGCCAAGAGACCCAGTACTTC.

A word on this clone: The junction does not match germline at one end; this may be a read error. The CDR3 is CASTKKNRDRGNSGELFF. The CDR3 DNA reads TGTGCCAGTACTAAAAAGAACCGGGACAGGGGAAACAGCGGGGAGCTGTTTTTT. V and J are TRBV19 and TRBJ2-2; TRBD1 aligns across 10 bases. This CDR3 spans 18 amino acids. Germline values: CDR1 LNHDA, CDR2 SQIVND (reference sequence).

The gene calls are TRBV13 and TRBJ2-7, with D possibly being TRBD1 (5 bases). The CDR3 has 15 amino acids. The V gene lost 0 bases and the J gene lost 0 bases, with 9 bases spanning the gap. Germline V gene data show CDR1 as PRHDT and CDR2 as FYEKMQ (reference sequence). In DNA form, the CDR3 reads TGTGCCAGCAGCTTAGGTGGGGCAAGCTCCTACGAGCAGTACTTC. It is translated as CASSLGGASSYEQYF.

The chain combines TRBV27 with TRBJ2-5; D is unresolved. Germline loops: CDR1 MNHEY, CDR2 SMNVEV (reference sequence). Trimming shortened V by 0 bases and J by 5 bases, and 16 bases separated the two germline ends. CDR3 size: 16 residues. CDR3 amino acids: CASSLSAQRSMETQYF. CDR3 DNA: TGTGCCAGCAGTTTATCAGCCCAACGAAGCATGGAGACCCAGTACTTC.

CDR3 in DNA: TGTGCCACCAGCGACACACAGGGGGCCCTAAACATTCAGTACTTC. It is translated as CATSDTQGALNIQYF. The rearrangement uses TRBV15 and TRBJ2-4, with TRBD1 matching 9 bases. The CDR3 spans 15 residues. From germline, CDR1 is LNHNV and CDR2 YYDKDF (reference sequence). Losses at the gene ends were 5 bases for V and 6 bases for J; bases not matched to a gene: 8.

The chain links TRBV7-9 to TRBJ2-6; tentative D call: TRBD1 (5 bases). The CDR3 loop spans 18 amino acids. Germline-derived CDR1 and CDR2 are SEHNR and FQNEAQ (reference sequence). V dropped 5 bases and J dropped 2 bases, with 19 bases sitting between them. The CDR3 region has the DNA TGTGCCAGCAGCCCCAGACAGAAGGGCAGCCCTGGGGCCAACGTCCTGACTTTC. This translates into CASSPRQKGSPGANVLTF.

CDR3 in amino acids: CASSVALVPYNEQFF. CDR3 bases: TGTGCCAGCAGCGTAGCTTTAGTCCCGTACAATGAGCAGTTCTTC. The chain joins TRBV9 to TRBJ2-1; D is undetermined. With 0 bases removed from V and 4 bases from J, the gap between germline ends came to 11 bases. From germline, CDR1 is SGDLS and CDR2 YYNGEE. The CDR3 consists of 15 residues.